This TCR beta chain was identified during a study of T cell repertoires in cytomegalovirus infection. Whole-study context: It was the public TCR beta signatures that indicated both CMV infection and matching HLA type.

Each CDR3 protein gets one entry after TCRdb re-called the reads with MiXCR. The table lists 500,000 or so distinct CDR3 sequences, about 15% of them singletons. This clonotype was observed many times. What it recognizes is unknown. This CDR3 is 18 amino acids long. From germline, CDR1 is ENHRY and CDR2 SYGVKD. With 4 bases removed from V and 0 bases from J, the gap between germline ends came to 16 bases. Study-wide results and limits: HLA-C-restricted CMV-specific TCR beta clonotypes were dominant in the ex vivo response.

The sequence was collected from a human donor in good health (CMV status not recorded). Some clones in this sample may be carry-over from other donors' samples. The material sequenced was CD8+ T cells from PBMCs. The gene calls are TRBV10-3 and TRBJ2-6; D gene unclear. The CDR3 DNA is TGTGCCATCAGTGGGGCGATCCGGGCAGACTCTGGGGCCAACGTCCTGACTTTC. Translating it yields CAISGAIRADSGANVLTF.